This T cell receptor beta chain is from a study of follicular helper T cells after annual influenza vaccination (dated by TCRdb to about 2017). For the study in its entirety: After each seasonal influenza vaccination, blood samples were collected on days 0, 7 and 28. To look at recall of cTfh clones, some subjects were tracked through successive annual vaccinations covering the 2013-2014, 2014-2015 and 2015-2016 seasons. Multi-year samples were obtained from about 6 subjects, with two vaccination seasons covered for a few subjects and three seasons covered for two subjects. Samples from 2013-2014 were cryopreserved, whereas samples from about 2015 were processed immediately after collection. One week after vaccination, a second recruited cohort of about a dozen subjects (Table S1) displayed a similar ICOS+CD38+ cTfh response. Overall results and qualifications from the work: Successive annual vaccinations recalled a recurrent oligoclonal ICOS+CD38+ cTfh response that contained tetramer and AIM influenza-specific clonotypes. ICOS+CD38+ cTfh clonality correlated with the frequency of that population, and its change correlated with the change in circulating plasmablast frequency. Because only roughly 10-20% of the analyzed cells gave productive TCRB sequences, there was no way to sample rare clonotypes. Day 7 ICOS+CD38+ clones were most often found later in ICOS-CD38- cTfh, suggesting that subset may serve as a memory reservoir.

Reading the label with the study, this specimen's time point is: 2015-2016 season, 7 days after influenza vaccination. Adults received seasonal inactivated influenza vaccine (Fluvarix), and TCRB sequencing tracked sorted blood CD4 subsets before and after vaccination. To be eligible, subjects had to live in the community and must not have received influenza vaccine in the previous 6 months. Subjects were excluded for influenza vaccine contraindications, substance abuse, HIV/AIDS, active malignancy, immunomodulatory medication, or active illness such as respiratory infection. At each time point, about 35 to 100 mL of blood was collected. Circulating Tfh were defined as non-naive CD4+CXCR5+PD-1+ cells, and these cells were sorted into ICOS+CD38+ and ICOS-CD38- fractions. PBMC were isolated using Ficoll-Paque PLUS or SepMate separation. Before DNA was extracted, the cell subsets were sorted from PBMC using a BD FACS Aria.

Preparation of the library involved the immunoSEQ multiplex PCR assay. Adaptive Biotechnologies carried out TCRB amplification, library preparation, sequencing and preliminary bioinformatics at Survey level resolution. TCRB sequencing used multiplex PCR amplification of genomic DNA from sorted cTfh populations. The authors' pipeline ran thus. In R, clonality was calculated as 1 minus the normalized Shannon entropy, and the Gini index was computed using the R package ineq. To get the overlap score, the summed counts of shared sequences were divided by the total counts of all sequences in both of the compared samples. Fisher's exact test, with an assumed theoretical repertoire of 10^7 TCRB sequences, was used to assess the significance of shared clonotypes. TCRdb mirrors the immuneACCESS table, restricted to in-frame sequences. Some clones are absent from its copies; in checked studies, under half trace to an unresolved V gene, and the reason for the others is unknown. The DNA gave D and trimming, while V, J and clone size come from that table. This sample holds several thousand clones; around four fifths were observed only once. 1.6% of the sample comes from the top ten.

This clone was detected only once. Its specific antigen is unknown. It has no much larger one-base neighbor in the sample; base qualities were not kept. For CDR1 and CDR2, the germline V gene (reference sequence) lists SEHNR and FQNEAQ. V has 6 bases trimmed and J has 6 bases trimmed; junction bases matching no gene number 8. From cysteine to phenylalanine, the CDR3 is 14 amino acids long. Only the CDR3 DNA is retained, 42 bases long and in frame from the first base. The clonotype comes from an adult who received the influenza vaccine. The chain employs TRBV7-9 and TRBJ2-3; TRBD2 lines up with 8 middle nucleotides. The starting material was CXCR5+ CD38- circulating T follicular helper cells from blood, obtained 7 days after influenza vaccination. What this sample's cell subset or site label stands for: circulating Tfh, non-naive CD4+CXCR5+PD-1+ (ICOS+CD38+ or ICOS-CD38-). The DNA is TGTGCCAGCAGAATAGCGGGAAAGGAGGATACGCAGTATTTT. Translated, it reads CASRIAGKEDTQYF. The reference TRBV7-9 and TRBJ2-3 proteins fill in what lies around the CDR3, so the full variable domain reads DTGVSQNPRHKITKRGQNVTFRCDPISEHNRLYWYRQTLGQGPEFLTYFQNEAQLEKSRLLSDRFSAERPKGSFSTLEIQRTEQGDSAMYLCASRIAGKEDTQYFGPGTRLTVL.